One and the same sample provided the 21 T cell receptor beta chains below, sequenced in a study of T cells in Graves' hyperthyroidism and ophthalmopathy. What was amplified from RNA transcripts were TCR beta CDR3 regions. In the first-round RT-PCR of the TCR CDR3, the HTBI primer set was used. MiXCR was run by TCRdb on the multiplex PCR reads, yielding one entry per CDR3 protein. The sample gives about 600,000 distinct CDR3 sequences, approximately 14% of which show up once; less than 9% is in the top ten. The sequenced sample consisted of blood. The receptors were sampled from a woman between 18 and 29 years old with Graves' ophthalmopathy.

The chain links TRBV20-1 to TRBJ2-6; possible D gene TRBD1, 5 bases. The V end lost 3 bases, the J end lost 0 bases, and 12 bases lay between the germline ends. This CDR3 has 16 amino acids. Germline V lookup: CDR1 DFQATT, CDR2 SNEGSKA (reference sequence). DNA of the CDR3: TGCAGTGCTAGTAGGGGAAGGTTCTCTGGGGCCAACGTCCTGACTTTC. Protein sequence: CSASRGRFSGANVLTF.

This clonotype was recorded at least ten times. The chain is built from TRBV28 and TRBJ1-2; no clear D gene. The CDR3 consists of 12 residues. Trimming took off 8 bases at V and 8 bases at J, with 15 bases between the two ends. From germline, CDR1 is MDHEN and CDR2 SYDVKM. CDR3 region: CASGRSSPGYTF. The CDR3 DNA follows: TGTGCCAGCGGAAGATCGTCCCCCGGCTACACCTTC.

This clonotype was seen repeatedly, ten times or more. The rearrangement links TRBV7-2 to TRBJ1-2; D perhaps matches TRBD1 (6 bases). Deletions cut 1 base from V and 6 bases from J, with 9 bases between. This CDR3 has 13 amino acids. CDR1 is SGHTA and CDR2 is FQGNSA in the germline V gene. CDR3: CASSLDREDGYTF. CDR3 DNA sequence: TGTGCCAGCAGCTTAGACAGGGAGGATGGCTACACCTTC.

This clonotype was seen ten or more times. The gene calls are TRBV11-2 and TRBJ1-1; weak D call: TRBD1 (6 bases). V was cut by 1 base and J by 3 bases, with 12 bases left in between. Germline V gene lookup returns CDR1 SGHAT and CDR2 FQNNGV. The CDR3 length is 15 residues. The CDR3 here is CASSLVRGGDTEAFF. CDR3 coding DNA: TGTGCCAGCAGCTTAGTCAGGGGTGGTGACACTGAAGCTTTCTTT.

Notes on this clonotype: One base away lies a much larger clone, so this may be a sequencing read error. Here the CDR3 omits its conserved ending phenylalanine or tryptophan, so a read error is the likely source. The rearrangement links TRBV28 to TRBJ2-1; D possibly matches TRBD1 or TRBD2 (5 bases each). Germline assignment: CDR1 MDHEN and CDR2 SYDVKM. The CDR3 totals 14 residues. The V gene lost 6 bases and the J gene lost 9 bases, with 18 bases spanning the gap. CDR3 loop: CASRQLDSSSEQFL. The CDR3, as DNA: TGTGCCAGCAGGCAACTAGACAGTTCGAGTGAGCAGTTCCTC.

A few counts support this clonotype. V usage is TRBV2 and J usage is TRBJ1-1; 9 bases align to TRBD1. The CDR3 contains 15 residues. Per germline, CDR1 SNHLY and CDR2 FYNNEI. Germline trimming cut 2 bases from V and 0 bases from J; bases unmatched to any gene: 1. The CDR3 DNA reads TGTGCCAGCAGTGAACACAGGGGGCTGAACACTGAAGCTTTCTTT. It is translated as CASSEHRGLNTEAFF.

This clonotype was picked up many times. V gene TRBV20-1 combines with J gene TRBJ2-1; D may be TRBD1 (5 bases). This CDR3 spans 12 amino acids. The ends were cut back, 0 bases at V and 8 bases at J, with 8 bases in the middle. Germline lookup yields CDR1 DFQATT and CDR2 SNEGSKA (reference sequence). DNA for the CDR3: TGCAGTGCTAGAGATCTAGGGGATGAGCAGTTCTTC. Its translation: CSARDLGDEQFF.

This clonotype was detected only a few times. This chain links TRBV29-1 with TRBJ1-1; unclear D gene. The CDR3 has 11 residues. The V gene's germline CDR1 is SQVTM and CDR2 ANQGSEA. Here the CDR3 DNA reads TGCAGTGGGGTTGGGAACACTGAAGCTTTCTTT. This sequence encodes CSGVGNTEAFF.

With respect to this clonotype: With a much larger clone just one base away, this may be a read error. V and J are TRBV3-1 and TRBJ1-1, with 7 bases aligning to TRBD1. In germline, CDR1 is LGHDT, CDR2 YNNKEL (reference sequence). This CDR3 is 16 amino acids long. With 0 bases clipped from V and 0 bases from J, the junction kept 4 bases outside the gene matches. This chain's CDR3 is CASSQEATGVNTEAFF. CDR3 DNA sequence: TGTGCCAGCAGCCAAGAAGCAACAGGGGTGAACACTGAAGCTTTCTTT.

V gene TRBV4-1 combines with J gene TRBJ1-4; D not certain. CDR3 length equals 15 residues. The V end lost 1 base, the J end lost 4 bases, and 10 bases lay between the germline ends. In germline, CDR1 is MGHRA, CDR2 YSYEKL. The CDR3, as DNA: TGCGCCAGCAGCCAAGGAATCGGGAATAATGAAAAACTGTTTTTT. Protein sequence: CASSQGIGNNEKLFF.

The V call is TRBV3-1, the J call TRBJ2-5, with unresolved D. This CDR3 contains 14 residues. Germline assignment: CDR1 LGHDT and CDR2 YNNKEL (reference sequence). V was trimmed by 4 bases and J by 1 base, leaving 10 bases between them. This CDR3 is CASSRPQLQETQYF. The CDR3 DNA follows: TGTGCCAGCAGCCGACCGCAACTCCAAGAGACCCAGTACTTC.

This clonotype was counted only a few times. A much larger clone differs from this one at a single base, so this may be a read error. The chain employs TRBV7-9 and TRBJ2-1, with 10 bases fitting TRBD1. CDR1 and CDR2 from the germline V gene are SEHNR and FQNEAQ (reference sequence). This CDR3 comprises 16 residues. CDR3 sequence: CASSWVGTGAYNGQFF. The CDR3 DNA reads as TGTGCCAGCAGTTGGGTAGGGACAGGGGCGTACAATGGGCAGTTCTTC.

This clonotype has more than one count but fewer than ten. This clone may be a read error of a much larger clone one base away. V and J are TRBV24-1 and TRBJ2-2; 9 positions agree with TRBD1. The CDR3 length is 16 residues. Per germline, CDR1 KGHDR and CDR2 SFDVKD. Trimming removed 4 bases from V and 1 base from J; junction bases left unmatched: 3. Written as DNA, the CDR3 is TGTGCCACCAGTGACCAGGGACAGGGGAACACCGGGGAGCTGTTTTTT. Its protein is CATSDQGQGNTGELFF.

This clonotype was seen more than once but under ten times. The J gene is TRBJ2-7, the V gene TRBV4-3, with 9 bases identical to TRBD2. Unmatched junction bases numbered 13, after V lost 4 bases and J lost 3 bases. The germline CDR1 and CDR2 sequences are LGHNA and YSLEER. The CDR3 totals 17 residues. This chain's CDR3 is CASSLERSSGAYYEQYF. The CDR3 DNA follows: TGCGCCAGCAGCCTCGAAAGATCTAGCGGGGCGTACTACGAGCAGTACTTC.

The J gene is TRBJ2-7, the V gene TRBV19; 13 positions agree with TRBD2. The germline gives CDR1 LNHDA, CDR2 SQIVND (reference sequence). The junction had 5 bases not matched to a gene; V was cut back by 4 bases and J by 2 bases. The CDR3 is made up of 16 amino acids. The CDR3 loop is CASSRPGTSGTYEQYF. The CDR3 DNA reads TGTGCCAGTAGTAGACCGGGGACTAGCGGGACCTACGAGCAGTACTTC.

This clonotype was recorded at least ten times. The gene calls are TRBV19 and TRBJ2-1, with 7 positions matching TRBD1. The junction had 9 bases not matched to a gene; V was cut back by 6 bases and J by 1 base. In germline, CDR1 is LNHDA, CDR2 SQIVND (reference sequence). The CDR3 loop spans 16 amino acids. CDR3 region: CASRRRQGLSYNEQFF. CDR3 coding DNA: TGTGCCAGTAGAAGGAGACAGGGTTTATCCTACAATGAGCAGTTCTTC.

The rearrangement uses TRBV20-1 and TRBJ2-1; D not certain. The length of the CDR3 is 17 residues. The germline V gene encodes CDR1 DFQATT and CDR2 SNEGSKA (reference sequence). V was pared by 2 bases and J by 0 bases, with 17 bases between. The CDR3 region is CSARSSRQSSSYNEQFF. DNA of the CDR3: TGCAGTGCTAGATCGTCTCGGCAGTCGAGCTCCTACAATGAGCAGTTCTTC.

This clonotype was seen repeatedly, ten times or more. This sequence joins TRBV2 and TRBJ2-1; D not certain. The germline V gene has CDR1 SNHLY and CDR2 FYNNEI. V was clipped by 4 bases and J by 1 base, with 11 bases between them. The length of the CDR3 is 15 residues. The CDR3 DNA sequence: TGTGCCAGCAGTGTTTCGCTAGGGTCCTACAATGAGCAGTTCTTC. Translating it yields CASSVSLGSYNEQFF.

This clonotype showed up many times. At one of its ends the junction is not consistent with the germline gene, which may arise from a read error. J is TRBJ2-5 and V is TRBV7-7, with 9 bases that match TRBD2. The CDR3 has 18 residues. Germline CDR1 reads SSHAT; CDR2 reads FNYEAQ (reference sequence). The CDR3 here is CASSGRGGPDSNQETQYF. The CDR3 DNA reads TGTGCTAGCAGCGGGCGGGGGGGCCCGGACAGCAACCAAGAGACCCAGTACTTC.

This clonotype occurred many times. The chain carries TRBV7-8 and TRBJ2-3, with 10 bases that match TRBD2. There are 17 residues in the CDR3. Germline V gene lookup returns CDR1 SGHVS and CDR2 FQNEAQ. The V segment lost 4 bases and the J segment 7 bases; nucleotides outside the gene matches: 14. In nucleotides, the CDR3 is TGTGCCAGCAGCTACGTTTCGGGAGGGACTAGCGCAAATACGCAGTATTTT. As protein: CASSYVSGGTSANTQYF.

J is TRBJ1-4 and V is TRBV24-1; D gene unclear. The CDR3 has 12 residues. The V gene's germline CDR1 is KGHDR and CDR2 SFDVKD. V was trimmed by 5 bases and J by 4 bases, leaving 4 bases between them. Written as DNA, the CDR3 is TGTGCCACCAGTGGGCTTAATGAAAAACTGTTTTTT. Translation: CATSGLNEKLFF.